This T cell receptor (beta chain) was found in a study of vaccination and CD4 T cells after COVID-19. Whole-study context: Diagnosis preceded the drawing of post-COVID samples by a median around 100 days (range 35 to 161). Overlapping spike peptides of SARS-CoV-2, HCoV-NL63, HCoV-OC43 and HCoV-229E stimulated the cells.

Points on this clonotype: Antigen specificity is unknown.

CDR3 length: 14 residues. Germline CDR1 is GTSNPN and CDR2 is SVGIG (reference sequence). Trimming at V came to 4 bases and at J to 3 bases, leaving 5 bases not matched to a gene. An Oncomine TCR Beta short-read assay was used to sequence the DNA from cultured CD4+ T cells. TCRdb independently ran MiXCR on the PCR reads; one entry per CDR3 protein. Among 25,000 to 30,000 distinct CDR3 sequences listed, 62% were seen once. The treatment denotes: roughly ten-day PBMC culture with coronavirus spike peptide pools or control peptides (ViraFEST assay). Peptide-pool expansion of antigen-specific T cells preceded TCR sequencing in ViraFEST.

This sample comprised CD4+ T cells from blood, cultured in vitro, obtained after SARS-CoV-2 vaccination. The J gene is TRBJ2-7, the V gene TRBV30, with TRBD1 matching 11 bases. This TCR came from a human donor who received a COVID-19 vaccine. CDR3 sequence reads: CAWTWDRGNYEQYF. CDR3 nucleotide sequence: TGTGCCTGGACGTGGGACAGGGGGAACTACGAGCAGTACTTC.